Presented here are 11 T cell receptor beta chains from one specimen sequenced in a study of blood T cell repertoires in COVID-19. TCRdb's copy holds only in-frame clones and misses some; the assay was immunoSEQ multiplex PCR. The repertoire holds 85,000 to 130,000 clones, with 80% to 95% as singletons. Material: peripheral blood. Receptors originate from a man aged 55 to 70 with acute or convalescent COVID-19.

V and J are TRBV11-2 and TRBJ1-2; 9 nucleotides agree with TRBD1. The CDR3 is 13 residues long. V lost 5 bases, J lost 7 bases, and 5 bases stayed unmatched. The germline V gene has CDR1 SGHAT and CDR2 FQNNGV. Written as DNA, the CDR3 is TGTGCCAGCAGCCTCGGGACAGGGTCTGGCTACACCTTC. Translated: CASSLGTGSGYTF.

This clone is a singleton in its sample. The V call is TRBV18, the J call TRBJ1-4, with unresolved D. The CDR3 runs 12 residues. V lost 6 bases and J lost 8, with 10 bases in between. Germline V CDR1 and CDR2: KGHSH, LQKENI. CDR3 sequence reads: CASSPTREKLFF. The CDR3 nucleotides are TGTGCCAGCTCCCCCACGCGGGAAAAACTGTTTTTT.

The chain joins TRBV11-2 to TRBJ2-2, with D tentatively TRBD2 (5 bases). With 8 bases removed from V and 7 bases from J, the gap between germline ends came to 11 bases. The CDR3 is made up of 12 amino acids. The germline V gene encodes CDR1 SGHAT and CDR2 FQNNGV. The CDR3 region is CASQKRLGELFF. CDR3 DNA sequence: TGTGCCAGCCAGAAGCGGCTCGGGGAGCTGTTTTTT.

The chain joins TRBV11-3 to TRBJ2-5, with unresolved D. This CDR3 contains 13 residues. The V and J ends lost 1 base and 1 base respectively, with 4 bases between them. Looked up from germline, CDR1 is SGHNT and CDR2 is YENEEA. The chain's CDR3 is CASSLVLQETQYF. CDR3 bases: TGTGCCAGCAGCTTAGTACTCCAAGAGACCCAGTACTTC. The whole variable domain, remainder taken from reference TRBV11-3 and TRBJ2-5, is EAGVVQSPRYKIIEKKQPVAFWCNPISGHNTLYWYLQNLGQGPELLIRYENEEAVDDSQLPKDRFSAERLKGVDSTLKIQPAELGDSAVYLCASSLVLQETQYFGPGTRLLVL.

The genes are TRBV29-1 and TRBJ1-5; the D gene is possibly TRBD1 (5 bases). Trimming shortened V by 6 bases and J by 4 bases, and 10 bases separated the two germline ends. Per germline, CDR1 SQVTM and CDR2 ANQGSEA. The CDR3 contains 12 residues. In DNA, the CDR3 is TGCAGCGTGGGAGGGACGAATCAGCCCCAGCATTTT. Translating gives CSVGGTNQPQHF.

The chain couples TRBV7-3 to TRBJ2-2; 14 bases line up with TRBD2. Germline trimming cut 2 bases from V and 3 bases from J; bases unmatched to any gene: 2. The CDR3 is 17 amino acids. Germline V gene sequence: CDR1 SGHTA, CDR2 FQGTGA. The CDR3 here is CASSLSGLAGDTGELFF. The CDR3 DNA reads TGTGCCAGCAGCTTATCGGGACTAGCGGGGGACACCGGGGAGCTGTTTTTT.

The gene calls are TRBV9 and TRBJ2-1; D not resolved. V lost 3 bases, J lost 5 bases, and 9 bases lay in between. CDR1 is SGDLS, CDR2 YYNGEE, per germline. The CDR3 is made up of 13 amino acids. CDR3 in DNA: TGTGCCAGCAGCGCCTTTCTTGACAATGAGCAGTTCTTC. Encoded protein: CASSAFLDNEQFF.

Concerning this clone itself: This CDR3 is also generated by other DNA sequences in the sample. V gene TRBV5-1 combines with J gene TRBJ1-1; D call uncertain. The CDR3 contains 13 residues. V lost 1 base, J lost 1 base, and 5 bases lay in between. Germline CDR1 and CDR2: SGHRS and YFSETQ. This CDR3 is CASSLTPNTEAFF. CDR3 in DNA: TGCGCCAGCAGCTTGACACCGAACACTGAAGCTTTCTTT. Full variable domain (remainder filled in from reference TRBV5-1 and TRBJ1-1): KAGVTQTPRYLIKTRGQQVTLSCSPISGHRSVSWYQQTPGQGLQFLFEYFSETQRNKGNFPGRFSGRQFSNSRSEMNVSTLELGDSALYLCASSLTPNTEAFFGQGTRLTVV.

V usage is TRBV2 and J usage is TRBJ2-1; 9 bases match TRBD2. This CDR3 contains 17 residues. CDR1 is SNHLY, CDR2 FYNNEI, per germline. The trim removed 0 bases at V and 4 bases at J, leaving 7 bases unmatched. CDR3 nucleotide sequence: TGTGCCAGCAGTGAAGCGCTTCTAGCGGGGAATTACAATGAGCAGTTCTTC. It is translated as CASSEALLAGNYNEQFF.

The chain is built from TRBV19 and TRBJ1-5; D possibly corresponds to TRBD1 (5 bases). Trimming cost V 5 bases and J 5 bases, with 16 bases left between them. This CDR3 comprises 15 residues. From germline, CDR1 is LNHDA and CDR2 SQIVND (reference sequence). The CDR3 loop is CASSPEDTDYQPQHF. The CDR3 DNA reads TGTGCCAGTAGTCCCGAGGACACGGATTATCAGCCCCAGCATTTT.

The chain employs TRBV11-2 and TRBJ1-5, with 7 bases matching TRBD1. The CDR3 totals 16 residues. Unmatched junction bases numbered 6, after V lost 1 base and J lost 3 bases. The germline gives CDR1 SGHAT, CDR2 FQNNGV. CDR3 sequence (DNA): TGTGCCAGCAGCTTAGGCGAGGGGGCCTTCAATCAGCCCCAGCATTTT. It translates to CASSLGEGAFNQPQHF.